Detailed here is one T cell receptor (beta chain). Assay: immunoSEQ multiplex PCR; the TCRdb copy retains only in-frame clones and omits some. The sample shows over 200,000 clones, approximately 80% of them seen only once. The data are from a study of blood T cell repertoires in COVID-19. Germline CDR1 is LGHDT and CDR2 is YNNKEL (reference sequence). V shed 6 bases and J shed 0 bases, with 12 bases lying between them. The CDR3 contains 15 residues. Sequenced sample: peripheral blood. The clonotype was recovered from a man in his forties with acute or convalescent COVID-19. The chain recombines TRBV3-1 (or the pseudogene TRBV3-2) with TRBJ1-3; D is undetermined. Here the CDR3 DNA reads TGTGCCAGCAGTTATACGGGTTACTCTGGAAACACCATATATTTT. It specifies CASSYTGYSGNTIYF.